The 21 T cell receptor beta chains reported below all come from one sample, sequenced in a study of type 1 regulatory T cells. One entry per CDR3 protein, called by TCRdb with MiXCR from the reads. The sample yields 68,000 or so distinct CDR3 sequences, almost 50% seen once. Their recognized antigens are unknown. The sample taken for sequencing was cultured non-Tr1 T cells, either the whole culture or a sorted T cell fraction (not recorded which). Receptors were obtained from a human donor in good health.

This clonotype has a count of ten or more. The J gene is TRBJ2-7, the V gene TRBV4-1; 8 positions match TRBD1. Trimming at V came to 2 bases and at J to 9 bases, leaving 9 bases not matched to a gene. The V gene's germline CDR1 is MGHRA and CDR2 YSYEKL. There are 14 residues in the CDR3. The CDR3 DNA reads as TGCGCCAGCAGCCAAAACAACAGGGGGATAGTGCAGTACTTC. It yields the protein CASSQNNRGIVQYF.

This clonotype came up a few times. The chain is built from TRBV2 and TRBJ2-7; 9 bases are shared with TRBD1. This CDR3 has 14 residues. The trim removed 4 bases at V and 6 bases at J, leaving 7 bases unmatched. Germline V gene data show CDR1 as SNHLY and CDR2 as FYNNEI. Written as DNA, the CDR3 is TGTGCCAGCAGTGTCGACAGGGGGATCGGCGAGCAGTACTTC. Translation gives CASSVDRGIGEQYF. Using reference TRBV2 and TRBJ2-7 for the parts outside the CDR3, the full variable domain is EPEVTQTPSHQVTQMGQEVILRCVPISNHLYFYWYRQILGQKVEFLVSFYNNEISEKSEIFDDQFSVERPDGSNFTLKIRSTKLEDSAMYFCASSVDRGIGEQYFGPGTRLTVT.

This rearrangement joins TRBV19 to TRBJ1-6; D call uncertain. The germline CDR1 and CDR2 sequences are LNHDA and SQIVND (reference sequence). Deletions cut 6 bases from V and 5 bases from J, with 8 bases between. This CDR3 contains 13 residues. This CDR3 reads CASRRRNNSPLHF. CDR3 in DNA: TGTGCCAGTAGACGACGGAATAATTCACCCCTCCACTTT.

The table lists this clonotype with a few counts. The chain recombines TRBV2 with TRBJ1-1; D gene unclear. The germline CDR1 and CDR2 sequences are SNHLY and FYNNEI. V was pared by 10 bases and J by 1 base, with 13 bases between. The CDR3 is 13 residues long. The CDR3 DNA is TGTGCCAATAGTGGGTTGACGAACACTGAAGCTTTCTTT. It codes for CANSGLTNTEAFF. Full variable domain (missing parts from reference TRBV2 and TRBJ1-1): EPEVTQTPSHQVTQMGQEVILRCVPISNHLYFYWYRQILGQKVEFLVSFYNNEISEKSEIFDDQFSVERPDGSNFTLKIRSTKLEDSAMYFCANSGLTNTEAFFGQGTRLTVV.

The chain has TRBV2 and TRBJ2-2; D is perhaps TRBD1 (6 bases). Looked up from germline, CDR1 is SNHLY and CDR2 is FYNNEI. V was trimmed by 7 bases and J by 4 bases, leaving 13 bases between them. This CDR3 is 14 amino acids long. The CDR3 DNA follows: TGTGCCAGCACCAGGGGTGATTCCACCGGGGAGCTGTTTTTT. Translation gives CASTRGDSTGELFF. Full variable domain (remainder filled in from reference TRBV2 and TRBJ2-2): EPEVTQTPSHQVTQMGQEVILRCVPISNHLYFYWYRQILGQKVEFLVSFYNNEISEKSEIFDDQFSVERPDGSNFTLKIRSTKLEDSAMYFCASTRGDSTGELFFGEGSRLTVL.

The V and J genes are TRBV30 and TRBJ1-2, with D maybe TRBD1 (5 bases). Deletions cut 3 bases from V and 4 bases from J, with 18 bases between. Germline V lookup: CDR1 GTSNPN, CDR2 SVGIG (reference sequence). The CDR3 sequence is 15 residues long. CDR3 DNA sequence: TGTGCCTGGAGCGTCTCCAGGAGGGGCGGCTATGGCTACACCTTC. Amino acids: CAWSVSRRGGYGYTF. Supplemented by reference TRBV30 and TRBJ1-2, the full variable domain reads SQTIHQWPATLVQPVGSPLSLECTVEGTSNPNLYWYRQAAGRGLQLLFYSVGIGQISSEVPQNLSASRPQDRQFILSSKKLLLSDSGFYLCAWSVSRRGGYGYTFGSGTRLTVV.

This clonotype was counted a few times. The CDR3: CASSPGAVYGYTF. CDR3 nucleotides: TGTGCCAGCTCACCAGGGGCAGTCTATGGCTACACCTTC. V usage is TRBV18 and J usage is TRBJ1-2; D possibly corresponds to TRBD1 (5 bases). CDR1 is KGHSH, CDR2 LQKENI, per germline. This CDR3 has 13 residues. The V gene lost 2 bases and the J gene lost 4 bases, with 8 bases spanning the gap.

This clonotype occurred many times. The rearrangement uses TRBV7-9 and TRBJ2-1, with no clear D. V lost 5 bases, J lost 6 bases, and 8 bases lay in between. Germline loops: CDR1 SEHNR, CDR2 FQNEAQ (reference sequence). CDR3 size: 12 residues. The CDR3 protein is CASSPTGNEQFF. The CDR3 DNA reads as TGTGCCAGCAGCCCGACTGGCAATGAGCAGTTCTTC.

The chain is built from TRBV5-5 and TRBJ1-6; 8 bases line up with TRBD1. Germline CDR1 and CDR2: SGHKS and YYEKEE (reference sequence). Trimming at V came to 5 bases and at J to 9 bases, leaving 7 bases not matched to a gene. The CDR3 has 14 amino acids. As DNA, the CDR3 is TGTGCCAGCAGGTCCGGACAGGGAAGTTCACCCCTCCACTTT. It specifies CASRSGQGSSPLHF.

The chain joins TRBV12-3 or TRBV12-4 to TRBJ1-3; D is perhaps TRBD1 (5 bases). V gave up 10 bases and J gave up 3 bases, with 13 bases separating them. The CDR3 runs to 13 residues. CDR3 amino acids: CATERGNGNTIYF. The CDR3 DNA reads as TGTGCCACCGAGAGGGGCAATGGAAACACCATATATTTT.

This clonotype occurred a few times. The CDR3 region is CSAKQGAVNTEAFF. CDR3 in DNA: TGCAGTGCTAAGCAGGGGGCGGTGAACACTGAAGCTTTCTTT. The chain links TRBV20-1 to TRBJ1-1, with TRBD1 identical over 8 bases. Trimming cost V 4 bases and J 0 bases; bases outside gene matches: 4. The CDR3 is made up of 14 amino acids. CDR1 and CDR2 from the germline V gene are DFQATT and SNEGSKA (reference sequence).

The chain links TRBV19 to TRBJ1-6; 7 nucleotides agree with TRBD1. The CDR3 sequence is 14 residues long. J lost 14 bases, V lost 4 bases, and 11 bases had no gene match. Germline lookup yields CDR1 LNHDA and CDR2 SQIVND (reference sequence). In DNA form, the CDR3 reads TGTGCCAGTAGTAGTCGGGACAGCCTGGGAGCCCTCCACTTT. It specifies CASSSRDSLGALHF. Complete variable domain (other parts from reference TRBV19 and TRBJ1-6): DGGITQSPKYLFRKEGQNVTLSCEQNLNHDAMYWYRQDPGQGLRLIYYSQIVNDFQKGDIAEGYSVSREKKESFPLTVTSAQKNPTAFYLCASSSRDSLGALHFGNGTRLTVT.

The genes are TRBV4-1 and TRBJ2-3; TRBD2 is a possible D gene (7 bases). Trimming shortened V by 1 base and J by 3 bases, and 14 bases separated the two germline ends. CDR1 MGHRA and CDR2 YSYEKL come from the germline V gene. The CDR3 sequence is 16 residues long. The CDR3 reads CASSQGEGGLTDTQYF. Written as DNA, the CDR3 is TGCGCCAGCAGCCAAGGGGAGGGGGGCCTTACAGATACGCAGTATTTT.

There are a few counts of this clonotype. The V and J genes are TRBV12-3 or TRBV12-4 and TRBJ1-1; no firm D call. CDR3 size: 11 residues. The ends were cut back, 6 bases at V and 1 base at J, with 3 bases in the middle. CDR3 loop: CASRRNTEAFF. The DNA of the CDR3 is TGTGCCAGCAGGAGGAACACTGAAGCTTTCTTT.

The rearrangement joins TRBV6-6 to TRBJ2-7; 7 bases match TRBD1. From germline, CDR1 is MNHNY and CDR2 SVGAGI (reference sequence). The CDR3 extends over 13 amino acids. V shed 6 bases and J 6 bases; nucleotides not matched to a gene: 8. CDR3 sequence: CASRYDRDIEQYF. The CDR3, as DNA: TGTGCCAGCAGATACGACAGGGACATCGAGCAGTACTTC.

This sequence joins TRBV27 and TRBJ2-7, with 12 bases aligning to TRBD2. Germline V lookup: CDR1 MNHEY, CDR2 SMNVEV (reference sequence). J lost 2 bases, V lost 3 bases, and 2 bases had no gene match. The CDR3 runs to 15 residues. The CDR3: CASSFLAGGTYEQYF. CDR3 nucleotide sequence: TGTGCCAGCAGTTTCCTAGCGGGGGGGACCTACGAGCAGTACTTC.

The chain carries TRBV28 and TRBJ1-3; possible D gene TRBD1, 6 bases. Germline CDR1 is MDHEN and CDR2 is SYDVKM. V was trimmed by 4 bases and J by 4 bases, leaving 14 bases between them. The length of the CDR3 is 15 residues. The CDR3 spells CASSSPTGPGNTIYF. CDR3 DNA sequence: TGTGCCAGCAGTTCCCCGACAGGTCCCGGAAACACCATATATTTT. The full variable domain, its missing parts supplied by reference TRBV28 and TRBJ1-3, is DVKVTQSSRYLVKRTGEKVFLECVQDMDHENMFWYRQDPGLGLRLIYFSYDVKMKEKGDIPEGYSVSREKKERFSLILESASTNQTSMYLCASSSPTGPGNTIYFGEGSWLTVV.

The chain combines TRBV12-3 or TRBV12-4 with TRBJ2-7; D is unclear. Deletions cut 1 base from V and 5 bases from J, with 3 bases between. The CDR3 has 11 amino acids. In DNA, the CDR3 is TGTGCCAGCAGTTTAGGTCACGAGCAGTACTTC. It codes for CASSLGHEQYF.

This chain uses TRBV12-3 or TRBV12-4 with TRBJ1-5; 7 bases are a match to TRBD1. This CDR3 has 13 residues. DNA for the CDR3: TGTGTCCAGGCCAGGGGGACACACCAGCCCCAGCATTTT. It yields the protein CVQARGTHQPQHF.

The chain joins TRBV19 to TRBJ1-2; D is perhaps TRBD1 (6 bases). Germline lookup yields CDR1 LNHDA and CDR2 SQIVND (reference sequence). The CDR3 loop spans 14 amino acids. V gave up 5 bases and J gave up 2 bases, with 12 bases separating them. The CDR3 spells CASSDRTANYGYTF. CDR3 coding DNA: TGTGCCAGTAGTGACCGGACAGCCAACTATGGCTACACCTTC.

Comments on this clonotype: A read error may produce the germline difference seen at one junction end. V usage is TRBV6-2 or TRBV6-3 and J usage is TRBJ1-2, with 10 bases identical to TRBD1. Germline CDR1 is MNHEY and CDR2 is SVGEGT. This CDR3 spans 11 amino acids. As DNA, the CDR3 is TGTGCCAGCGTGGACAGGGGGTTTTCACTCTTC. Protein product: CASVDRGFSLF.